The 12 T cell receptor beta chains below all came from one sample that was sequenced in a study of response to subunit inactivated influenza vaccine. TCRdb independently ran MiXCR on the RT-PCR reads; one entry per CDR3 protein. The sample yields about 520,000 distinct CDR3 sequences, roughly 11% seen once. The sequencing used PBMCs from blood, collected 40 to 50 days after vaccination. Receptors originate from a man aged 50-59 years who received an inactivated influenza vaccine.

This chain joins TRBV19 and TRBJ1-4; D not certain. This CDR3 has 12 amino acids. Looked up from germline, CDR1 is LNHDA and CDR2 is SQIVND (reference sequence). V lost 6 bases, J lost 6 bases, and 8 bases lay in between. The CDR3, as DNA: TGTGCCAGTAGCGGATCCTATGAAAAACTGTTTTTT. Protein: CASSGSYEKLFF.

This clonotype has a count of ten or more. The chain carries TRBV20-1 and TRBJ2-3; weak D call: TRBD2 (6 bases). CDR3 length: 14 amino acids. From germline, CDR1 is DFQATT and CDR2 SNEGSKA (reference sequence). V lost 1 base, J lost 1 base, and 9 bases lay in between. CDR3 DNA: TGCAGTGCTAGAGCCGGGAGCCGCACAGATACGCAGTATTTT. It yields the protein CSARAGSRTDTQYF.

This clonotype appeared a few times. The chain links TRBV11-2 to TRBJ2-2; TRBD1 matches at 7 bases. Germline CDR1 is SGHAT and CDR2 is FQNNGV. CDR3 length: 13 residues. The V and J ends lost 3 bases and 14 bases, in that order; junction bases with no gene match: 9. In nucleotides, the CDR3 is TGTGCCAGCAGCTTCAGTTGGGACAGTGGACTGTTTTTT. Translating gives CASSFSWDSGLFF.

This clonotype was seen a handful of times. The rearrangement uses TRBV7-3 and TRBJ2-5; TRBD2 aligns across 7 bases. The V gene end was trimmed by 0 bases and the J gene end by 1 base; junction bases not matched to a gene: 2. The CDR3 has 15 residues. The germline V gene encodes CDR1 SGHTA and CDR2 FQGTGA. The CDR3 sequence is CASSLTSGPQETQYF. The DNA of the CDR3 is TGTGCCAGCAGCTTAACTAGCGGGCCCCAAGAGACCCAGTACTTC.

This clonotype appeared many times. V usage is TRBV2 and J usage is TRBJ2-1; D is unresolved. CDR1 is SNHLY, CDR2 FYNNEI, per germline. The CDR3 runs 13 residues. V was cut by 6 bases and J by 9 bases, with 15 bases left in between. The CDR3 protein is CASRPKATGEQFF. The CDR3 DNA sequence: TGTGCCAGCAGACCCAAGGCGACCGGTGAGCAGTTCTTC.

This clonotype was picked up a small number of times. The chain recombines TRBV4-2 with TRBJ2-4, with 10 bases lining up with TRBD2. The CDR3 is 14 amino acids. Germline values: CDR1 LGHNA, CDR2 YNFKEQ. V lost 4 bases, J lost 9 bases, and 6 bases stayed unmatched. The CDR3 region has the DNA TGTGCCAGCAGCCGGAGCGGGAGGGATGGCATTCAGTACTTC. This codes for CASSRSGRDGIQYF.

This clonotype was observed a handful of times. The chain is built from TRBV5-6 and TRBJ1-4; 7 nucleotides align to TRBD1. Germline CDR1 reads SGHDT; CDR2 reads YYEEEE. The CDR3 loop spans 14 amino acids. The ends lost 3 bases at V and 9 bases at J; junction bases unmatched: 8. DNA of the CDR3: TGTGCCAGCAGCTCGCAGCAACAGGGGCAAAAACTGTTTTTT. It is translated as CASSSQQQGQKLFF.

This clonotype was observed a handful of times. The rearrangement links TRBV20-1 to TRBJ2-1, with TRBD1 as a possible D gene (7 bases). The V gene lost 0 bases and the J gene lost 9 bases, with 21 bases spanning the gap. Germline V gives CDR1 DFQATT, CDR2 SNEGSKA (reference sequence). The CDR3 length is 16 residues. Here the CDR3 reads CSARDRVTGTSGEQFF. The CDR3 region has the DNA TGCAGTGCTAGAGATCGGGTGACAGGGACTTCTGGTGAGCAGTTCTTC.

This clonotype was picked up many times. V usage is TRBV10-3 and J usage is TRBJ2-7; 8 bases align to TRBD1. From germline, CDR1 is ENHRY and CDR2 SYGVKD. CDR3 length: 14 amino acids. Trimming took 10 bases from V and 2 from J; bases not matched to a gene: 10. For the CDR3, the DNA is TGTGCCACGTCACGCCGGGACAGGCCCTACGAGCAGTACTTC. This translates into CATSRRDRPYEQYF.

The chain uses TRBV3-1 and TRBJ1-5; D is undetermined. This CDR3 region has 13 residues. V lost 0 bases, J lost 11 bases, and 11 bases lay in between. CDR1 is LGHDT, CDR2 YNNKEL, per germline (reference sequence). In DNA form, the CDR3 reads TGTGCCAGCAGCCAAGACCCCGTTGGAGCCCAGCATTTT. This sequence encodes CASSQDPVGAQHF. The complete variable domain, with remaining parts taken from reference TRBV3-1 and TRBJ1-5, reads DTAVSQTPKYLVTQMGNDKSIKCEQNLGHDTMYWYKQDSKKFLKIMFSYNNKELIINETVPNRFSPKSPDKAHLNLHINSLELGDSAVYFCASSQDPVGAQHFGDGTRLSIL.

The rearrangement joins TRBV20-1 to TRBJ1-1; 8 bases line up with TRBD1. With V trimmed by 2 bases and J by 2 bases, 4 bases remained unmatched. Germline CDR1 reads DFQATT; CDR2 reads SNEGSKA (reference sequence). The CDR3 sequence is 14 residues long. The CDR3 region has the DNA TGCAGTGCTAGACCGGGACAGGTTAACACTGAAGCTTTCTTT. Its translation: CSARPGQVNTEAFF.

This clonotype was counted a few times. The CDR3 loop is CASTTTGQAPETQYF. The CDR3 DNA is TGCGCCAGCACCACAACCGGACAGGCCCCAGAGACCCAGTACTTC. V gene TRBV4-1 combines with J gene TRBJ2-5; 7 bases agree with TRBD1. In germline, CDR1 is MGHRA, CDR2 YSYEKL. The CDR3 length is 15 residues. The J segment lost 4 bases and the V segment lost 7 bases, leaving 12 bases of the junction unmatched.